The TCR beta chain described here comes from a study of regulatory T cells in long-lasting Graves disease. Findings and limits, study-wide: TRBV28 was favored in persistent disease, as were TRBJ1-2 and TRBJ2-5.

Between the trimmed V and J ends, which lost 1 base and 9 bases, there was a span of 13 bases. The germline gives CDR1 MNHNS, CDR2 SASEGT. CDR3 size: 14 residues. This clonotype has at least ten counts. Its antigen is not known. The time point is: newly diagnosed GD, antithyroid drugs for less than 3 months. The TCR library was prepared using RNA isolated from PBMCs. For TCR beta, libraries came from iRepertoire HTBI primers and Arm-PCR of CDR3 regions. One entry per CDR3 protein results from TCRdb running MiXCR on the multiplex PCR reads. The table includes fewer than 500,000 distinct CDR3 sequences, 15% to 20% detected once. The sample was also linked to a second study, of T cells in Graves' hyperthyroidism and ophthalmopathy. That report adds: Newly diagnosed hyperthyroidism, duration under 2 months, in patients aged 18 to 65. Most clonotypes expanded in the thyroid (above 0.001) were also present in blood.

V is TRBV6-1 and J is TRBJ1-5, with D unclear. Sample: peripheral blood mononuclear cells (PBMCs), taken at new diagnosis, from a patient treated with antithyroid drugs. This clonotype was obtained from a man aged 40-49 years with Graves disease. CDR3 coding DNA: TGTGCCAGCAGTGAAGGTACAGCCCCGAGGCCCCAGCATTTT. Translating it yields CASSEGTAPRPQHF.